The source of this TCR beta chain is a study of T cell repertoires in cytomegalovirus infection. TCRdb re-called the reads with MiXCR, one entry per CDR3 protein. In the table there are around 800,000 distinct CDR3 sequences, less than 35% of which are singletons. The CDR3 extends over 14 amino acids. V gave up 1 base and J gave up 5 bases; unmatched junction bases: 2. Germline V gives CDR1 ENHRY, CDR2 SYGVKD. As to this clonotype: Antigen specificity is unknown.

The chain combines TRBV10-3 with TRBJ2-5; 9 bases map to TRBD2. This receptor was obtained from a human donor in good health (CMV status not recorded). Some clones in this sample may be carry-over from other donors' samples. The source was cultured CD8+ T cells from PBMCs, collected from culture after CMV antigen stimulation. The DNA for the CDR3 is TGTGCCATCAGTGAGTTGCTAGCGGGGGAGACCCAGTACTTC. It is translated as CAISELLAGETQYF.